This T cell receptor (beta chain) was retrieved from a study of CD4 T cells in relation to SARS-CoV-2 and coronaviruses. Whole-study context: ViraFEST: roughly 9-day antigen culture of PBMCs, then TCR beta CDR3 sequencing. The HLA restriction of the shared crossreactive spike epitopes was mapped.

Germline CDR1 is SGHNT and CDR2 is YYREEE (reference sequence). The V segment lost 3 bases and the J segment 0 bases; nucleotides outside the gene matches: 12. This CDR3 is 18 amino acids long. Profiling relied on immunoSEQ multiplex PCR, and the TCRdb table lists in-frame clones only, not all of them. The sample contains approximately 20,000 clones, around 80% of which appear only once. To note about this clone: Its specificity is unknown.

CD4+ T cells from unexposed donors were obtained before the COVID-19 pandemic (2011-2018). CD4+ T cells were isolated from the cells after around 10 days of culture. Testing used SARS-CoV-2 S/N and four cold-coronavirus spikes on unexposed-donor CD4+ T cells, cells permitting. Cultures held two million PBMCs per well with around 9.7 IU/ml IL-2. This chain links TRBV5-4 with TRBJ2-3; 8 nucleotides agree with TRBD2. This receptor was obtained from a human donor in good health. Sequencing used CD4+ T cells from PBMCs, cultured in vitro. CDR3 DNA sequence: TGTGCCAGCAGCTGGGGAGGGGGGGCTAGCGGGAGCACAGATACGCAGTATTTT. This translates into CASSWGGGASGSTDTQYF. The entire variable domain, with the rest obtained from reference TRBV5-4 and TRBJ2-3, is as follows: ETGVTQSPTHLIKTRGQQVTLRCSSQSGHNTVSWYQQALGQGPQFIFQYYREEENGRGNFPPRFSGLQFPNYSSELNVNALELDDSALYLCASSWGGGASGSTDTQYFGPGTRLTVL.